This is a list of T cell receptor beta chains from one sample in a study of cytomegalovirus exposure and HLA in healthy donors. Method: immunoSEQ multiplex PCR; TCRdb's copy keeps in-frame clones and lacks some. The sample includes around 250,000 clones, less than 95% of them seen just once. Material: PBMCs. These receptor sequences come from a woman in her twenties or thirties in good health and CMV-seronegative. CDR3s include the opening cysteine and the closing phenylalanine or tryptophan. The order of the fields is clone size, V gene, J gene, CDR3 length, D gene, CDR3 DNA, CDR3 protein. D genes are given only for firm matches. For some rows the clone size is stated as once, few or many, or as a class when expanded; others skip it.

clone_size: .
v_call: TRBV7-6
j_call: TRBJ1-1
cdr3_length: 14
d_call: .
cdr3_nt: TGTGCCAGCAGGACCTTGACTGGGCACACTGAAGCTTTCTTT
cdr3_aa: CASRTLTGHTEAFF

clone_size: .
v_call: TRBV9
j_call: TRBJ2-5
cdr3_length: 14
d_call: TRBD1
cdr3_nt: TGTGCCAGCAGCGTGGGACAGGCCGAAGAGACCCAGTACTTC
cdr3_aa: CASSVGQAEETQYF

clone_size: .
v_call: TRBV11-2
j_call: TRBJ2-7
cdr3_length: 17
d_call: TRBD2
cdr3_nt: TGTGCCAGCAGCTCCCCCTCGTTCAGCGGGAGCTCCTACGAGCAGTACTTC
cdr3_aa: CASSSPSFSGSSYEQYF

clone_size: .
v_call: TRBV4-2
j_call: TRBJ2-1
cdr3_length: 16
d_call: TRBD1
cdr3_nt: TGTGCCAGCAGCCAAGATCCTCCGGACAGGTACAATGAGCAGTTCTTC
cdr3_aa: CASSQDPPDRYNEQFF

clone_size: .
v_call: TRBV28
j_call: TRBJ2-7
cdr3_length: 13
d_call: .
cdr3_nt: TGTGCCAGCAGTTTACGGCAATCCTACGAGCAGTACTTC
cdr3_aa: CASSLRQSYEQYF

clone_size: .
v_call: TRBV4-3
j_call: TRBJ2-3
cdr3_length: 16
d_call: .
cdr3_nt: TGCGCCAGCAGCCTGTTTTTCGCCGCTAGCACAGATACGCAGTATTTT
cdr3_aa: CASSLFFAASTDTQYF

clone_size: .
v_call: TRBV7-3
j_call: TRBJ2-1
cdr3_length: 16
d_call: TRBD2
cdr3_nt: TGTGCCAGCAGCTTAACCGGGACTAGCGGAAACAATGAGCAGTTCTTC
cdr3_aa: CASSLTGTSGNNEQFF

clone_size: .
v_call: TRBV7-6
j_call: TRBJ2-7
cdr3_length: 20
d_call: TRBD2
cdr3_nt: TGTGCCAGCAGCCCCTCCACCGGGACTAGCGTAAATAGCAGGGCCTACGAGCAGTACTTC
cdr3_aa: CASSPSTGTSVNSRAYEQYF

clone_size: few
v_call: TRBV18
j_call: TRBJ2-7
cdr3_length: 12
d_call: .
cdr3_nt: TGTGCCAGCTCACTGACAGAATACGAGCAGTACTTC
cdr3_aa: CASSLTEYEQYF

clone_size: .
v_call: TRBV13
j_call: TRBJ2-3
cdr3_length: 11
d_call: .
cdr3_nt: TGTGCCAGCAGCAACACAGATACGCAGTATTTT
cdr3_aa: CASSNTDTQYF

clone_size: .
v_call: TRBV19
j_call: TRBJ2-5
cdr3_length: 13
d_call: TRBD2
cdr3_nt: TGTGCCAGTAGCCCAGGGACTAGCGGGACGGAGTACTTC
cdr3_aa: CASSPGTSGTEYF

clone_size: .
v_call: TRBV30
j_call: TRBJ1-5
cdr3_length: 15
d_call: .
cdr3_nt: TGTGCCTACAAAGAGGGCACGGCAGGCTATCAGCCCCAGCATTTT
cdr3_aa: CAYKEGTAGYQPQHF

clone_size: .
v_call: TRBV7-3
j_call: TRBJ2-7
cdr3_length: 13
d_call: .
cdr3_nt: TGTGCCAGCAGCTTAACGTGGGGGTACGAGCAGTACTTC
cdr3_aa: CASSLTWGYEQYF

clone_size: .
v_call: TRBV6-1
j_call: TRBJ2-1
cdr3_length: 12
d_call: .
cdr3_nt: TGTGCCAGCAGCATACAGGGTAATGAGCAGTTCTTC
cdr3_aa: CASSIQGNEQFF

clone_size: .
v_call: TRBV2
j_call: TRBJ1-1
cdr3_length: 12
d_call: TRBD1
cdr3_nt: TGTGCCAGCAGGGACAGGGGAAATGAAGCTTTCTTT
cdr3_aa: CASRDRGNEAFF

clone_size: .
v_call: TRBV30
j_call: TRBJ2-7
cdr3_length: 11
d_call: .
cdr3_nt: TGTGCCTTTATGGGAGAAAACGAGCAGTACTTC
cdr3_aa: CAFMGENEQYF

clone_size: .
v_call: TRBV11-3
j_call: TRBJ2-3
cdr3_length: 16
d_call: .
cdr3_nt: TGTGCCAGCAGCTTATCCCGGGGCAGCCCTACAGATACGCAGTATTTT
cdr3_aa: CASSLSRGSPTDTQYF

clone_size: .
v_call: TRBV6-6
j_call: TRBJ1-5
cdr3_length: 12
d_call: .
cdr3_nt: TGTGCCAGCAGTACCCTCAATCAGCCCCAGCATTTT
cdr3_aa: CASSTLNQPQHF

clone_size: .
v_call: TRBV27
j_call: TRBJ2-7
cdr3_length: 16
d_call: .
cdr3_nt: TGTGCCAGCAGTTCCTCCCAGGGTGCCAGCTCCTACGAGCAGTACTTC
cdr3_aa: CASSSSQGASSYEQYF

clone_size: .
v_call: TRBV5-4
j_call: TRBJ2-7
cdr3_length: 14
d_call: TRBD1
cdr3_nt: TGTGCCAGCAGCTTGGGACAGGGGGCTTACGAGCAGTACTTC
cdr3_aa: CASSLGQGAYEQYF

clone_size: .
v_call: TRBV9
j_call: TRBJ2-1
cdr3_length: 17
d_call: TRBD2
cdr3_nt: TGTGCCAGCAGCGTAGCTAGCGGGAGTAAGATTGGACATGAGCAGTTCTTC
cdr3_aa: CASSVASGSKIGHEQFF

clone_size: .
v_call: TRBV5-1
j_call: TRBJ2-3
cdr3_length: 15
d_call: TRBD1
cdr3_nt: TGCGCCAGCAGCTTTGGGACAGGGGGTACAGATACGCAGTATTTT
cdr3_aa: CASSFGTGGTDTQYF

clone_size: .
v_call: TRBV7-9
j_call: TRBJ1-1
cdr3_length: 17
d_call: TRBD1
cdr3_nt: TGTGCCAGCAGCTTAACCGACAGGGGACCGCTGAACACTGAAGCTTTCTTT
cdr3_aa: CASSLTDRGPLNTEAFF

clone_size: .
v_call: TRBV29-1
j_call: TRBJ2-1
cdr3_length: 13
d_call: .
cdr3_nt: TGCAGCGTTTCCGAGCTCTCCTACAATGAGCAGTTCTTC
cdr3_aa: CSVSELSYNEQFF

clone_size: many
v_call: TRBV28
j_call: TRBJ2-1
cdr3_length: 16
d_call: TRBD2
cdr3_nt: TGTGCCAGCAGTTTTTCTCCCCGACTAGCGGACCATGAGCAGTTCTTC
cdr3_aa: CASSFSPRLADHEQFF

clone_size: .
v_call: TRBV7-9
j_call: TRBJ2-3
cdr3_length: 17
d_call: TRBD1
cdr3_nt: TGTGCCAGCAGCACGACCCAGACAGGGGTTGGGACAGATACGCAGTATTTT
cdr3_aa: CASSTTQTGVGTDTQYF

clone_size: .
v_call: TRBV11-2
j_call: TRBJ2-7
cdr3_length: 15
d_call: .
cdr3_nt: TGTGCCAGCAGCTTAGAACAGGGTTACTCCTACGAGCAGTACTTC
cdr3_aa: CASSLEQGYSYEQYF

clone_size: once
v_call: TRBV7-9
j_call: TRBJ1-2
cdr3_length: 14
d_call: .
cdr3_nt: TGTGCCAGCCATGGGGGAGGGCACACATATGGCTACACCTTC
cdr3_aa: CASHGGGHTYGYTF

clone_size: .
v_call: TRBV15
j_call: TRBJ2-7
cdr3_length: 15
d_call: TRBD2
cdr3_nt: TGTGCCACCAGCAGCGTGCTAGCGGGGTCCGGGGAGCAGTACTTC
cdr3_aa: CATSSVLAGSGEQYF

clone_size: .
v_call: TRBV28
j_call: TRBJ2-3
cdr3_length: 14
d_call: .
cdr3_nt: TGTGCCAGCAGTACCCTTGGAGCAACAGATACGCAGTATTTT
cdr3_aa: CASSTLGATDTQYF

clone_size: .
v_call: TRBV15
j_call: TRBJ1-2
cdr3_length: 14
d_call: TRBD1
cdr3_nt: TGTGCCACCAGCTCCGGGACAGAGACGAAAAGCTACACCTTC
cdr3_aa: CATSSGTETKSYTF

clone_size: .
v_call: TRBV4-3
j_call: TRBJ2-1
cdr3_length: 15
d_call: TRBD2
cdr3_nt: TGCGCCAGCAGCCAAACTGCGGGAGATTACAATGAGCAGTTCTTC
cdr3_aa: CASSQTAGDYNEQFF

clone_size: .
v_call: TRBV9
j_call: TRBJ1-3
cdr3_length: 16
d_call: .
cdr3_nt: TGTGCCAGCAGCGTAGAAGGGGACGGCTCTGGAAACACCATATATTTT
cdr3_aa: CASSVEGDGSGNTIYF

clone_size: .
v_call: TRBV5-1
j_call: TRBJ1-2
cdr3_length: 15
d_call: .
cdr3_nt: TGCGCCAGCCGAAATTCGACAGGAGGCAACTATGGCTACACCTTC
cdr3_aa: CASRNSTGGNYGYTF

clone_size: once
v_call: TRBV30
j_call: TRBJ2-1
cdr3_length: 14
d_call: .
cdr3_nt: TGTGCCTGGAGCCCGGAGGTAATACCCGATGAGCAGTTCTTC
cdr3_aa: CAWSPEVIPDEQFF

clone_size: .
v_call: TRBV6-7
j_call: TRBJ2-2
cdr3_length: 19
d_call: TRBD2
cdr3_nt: TGTGCCAGCAGTTACCCCCGCTTTCATAGCGGGCCACACACCGGGGAGCTGTTTTTT
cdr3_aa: CASSYPRFHSGPHTGELFF

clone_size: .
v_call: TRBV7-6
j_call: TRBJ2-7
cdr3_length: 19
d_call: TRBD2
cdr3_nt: TGTGCCAGCAGCATAGAAACGGGACTAGCGGGAGAGCAGCTCTACGAGCAGTACTTC
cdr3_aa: CASSIETGLAGEQLYEQYF

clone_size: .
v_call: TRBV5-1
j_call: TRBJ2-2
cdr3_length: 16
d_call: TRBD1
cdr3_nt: TGCGCCAGCAGCCCGGGGACAGGGGGCGCAGCCGGGGAGCTGTTTTTT
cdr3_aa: CASSPGTGGAAGELFF

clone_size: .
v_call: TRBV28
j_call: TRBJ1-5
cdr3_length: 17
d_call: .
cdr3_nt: TGTGCCAGCAGTTCCCCCCCTGGGGGGAGTAGCAATCAGCCCCAGCATTTT
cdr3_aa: CASSSPPGGSSNQPQHF

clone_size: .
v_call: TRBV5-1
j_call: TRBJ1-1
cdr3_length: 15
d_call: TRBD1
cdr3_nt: TGCGCCAGCAGCTTGGGTAGCAGGGGGCCAACTGAAGCTTTCTTT
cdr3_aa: CASSLGSRGPTEAFF

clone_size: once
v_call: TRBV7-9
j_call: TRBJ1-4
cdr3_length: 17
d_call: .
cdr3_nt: TGTGCCAGCAGCTTCCCCAGCGGCGACTCAACTAATGAAAAACTGTTTTTT
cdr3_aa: CASSFPSGDSTNEKLFF

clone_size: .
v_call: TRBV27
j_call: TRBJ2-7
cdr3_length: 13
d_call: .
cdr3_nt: TGTGCCAGCAGTTCAGGCTACAGGGACGAGCAGTACTTC
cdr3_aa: CASSSGYRDEQYF

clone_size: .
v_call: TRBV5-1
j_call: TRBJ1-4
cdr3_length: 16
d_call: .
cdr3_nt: TGCGCCAGCAGCTCTAATATTTTGGGTCCTGGTGAAAAACTGTTTTTT
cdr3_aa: CASSSNILGPGEKLFF

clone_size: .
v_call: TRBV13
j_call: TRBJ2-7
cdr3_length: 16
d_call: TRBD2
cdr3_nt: TGTGCCAGCAGCTTAGGGGGACTAGCGGGAACCTACGAGCAGTACTTC
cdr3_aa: CASSLGGLAGTYEQYF

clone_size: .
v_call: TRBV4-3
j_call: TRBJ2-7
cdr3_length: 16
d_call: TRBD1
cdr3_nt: TGCGCCAGCAGCCAAGAATGGACAGGCTCCATCTACGAGCAGTACTTC
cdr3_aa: CASSQEWTGSIYEQYF